This TCR beta chain derives from a study of blood T cells in healthy people across ages. The germline V gene has CDR1 LGHNA and CDR2 YSLEER. The V end lost 1 base, the J end lost 3 bases, and 6 bases lay between the germline ends. This CDR3 is 13 amino acids long. Combining a sample-barcoded 5' primer with a J-beta primer mix, a second PCR ran for roughly 6 to 12 cycles. TCRdb reprocessed the 5' RACE reads via MiXCR and lists one record per CDR3 protein. The data contain under 2,000,000 distinct CDR3 sequences, around half of them seen just once; the ten biggest clones take up roughly 2.1%. The TCR comes from a woman aged 40 to 50 in good health. Sequencing input: blood. The chain links TRBV4-3 to TRBJ2-5; D not resolved. The CDR3 protein is CASSQVGKETQYF. DNA of the CDR3: TGCGCCAGCAGCCAAGTAGGGAAAGAGACCCAGTACTTC.